The T cell receptor (beta chain) described here comes from a study of siplizumab effects on memory and regulatory T cells. Sequencing used immunoSEQ multiplex PCR; TCRdb keeps in-frame clones, though not all of them. The table has 62,000 or so clones, around 78% seen once; the top ten hold approximately 3.8%. The sample taken for sequencing was memory CD4+ T cells sorted from blood. The source of this sequence is a human donor in good health.

Written as DNA, the CDR3 is TGTGCCAGCAGCACCGACAGGGGGCTAGGCTACACCTTC. As protein: CASSTDRGLGYTF. This sequence joins TRBV6-5 and TRBJ1-2; 10 bases are shared with TRBD1. Germline CDR1 is MNHEY and CDR2 is SVGAGI. The CDR3 loop spans 13 amino acids. The trim removed 6 bases at V and 8 bases at J, leaving 6 bases unmatched.